This TCR beta chain is from a study of blood T cell repertoires in COVID-19. This table comes from immunoSEQ multiplex PCR, and its TCRdb copy is limited to in-frame clones, with some not included. The table records some 68,000 clones, around 90% of them present only once. In this sample, this clone turned up once. The J segment lost 0 bases and the V segment lost 10 bases, leaving 4 bases of the junction unmatched. This CDR3 is 13 amino acids long. The clonotype was recovered from a man aged 40-49 years with COVID-19, enrolled during active disease. Sequenced sample: peripheral blood. The chain has TRBV12-3 or TRBV12-4 and TRBJ1-1; 8 bases are a match to TRBD1. The chain's CDR3 is CATQGQVNTEAFF. As DNA, the CDR3 is TGTGCCACCCAGGGACAGGTGAACACTGAAGCTTTCTTT.